Listed below are T cell receptor beta chains from one sample, sequenced in a study of blood T cell repertoires in COVID-19. Some clones are missing from TCRdb's copy, which holds only in-frame ones; the method was immunoSEQ multiplex PCR. This table holds 200,000 or so clones, roughly nine tenths found once. Sequenced material: PBMCs or T cells enriched from blood (not recorded which). The source of these receptors is a woman between 18 and 29 years old in a cohort exposed to, infected with or recovered from COVID-19 (not recorded which). CDR3s include the opening cysteine and the closing phenylalanine or tryptophan. A D gene is named only where the DNA matches it firmly. A row's size may be missing; if present it is once, few, many or a size class.

J gene,D gene,V gene,clone size,CDR3 DNA,CDR3 protein
TRBJ2-3,TRBD2,TRBV10-3,few,TGTGCCATCAGGAGCTCCCCGGGACTAGCGGGAGGCACAGATACGCAGTATTTT,CAIRSSPGLAGGTDTQYF
TRBJ2-7,TRBD2,TRBV7-9,-,TGTGCCAGCAGCTTAGTTGGCGGGAGGGCCTCCTACGAGCAGTACTTC,CASSLVGGRASYEQYF
TRBJ2-1,TRBD2,TRBV5-4,-,TGTGCCAGCAGCTTGGGTGGGGCGGGAGGAGCTTACAATGAGCAGTTCTTC,CASSLGGAGGAYNEQFF
TRBJ2-5,-,TRBV7-3,few,TGTGCCAGCAGCCACGGGGGGCGAAAAGAGACCCAGTACTTC,CASSHGGRKETQYF
TRBJ2-7,TRBD1,TRBV6-2/TRBV6-3,-,TGTGCCAGCAGTTGGGCGGGGACAGGGGGCTACGAGCAGTACTTC,CASSWAGTGGYEQYF
TRBJ2-1,-,TRBV11-2,-,TGTGCCAGCAGCCCACAGGTTAGCTCCTACAATGAGCAGTTCTTC,CASSPQVSSYNEQFF
TRBJ1-5,TRBD1,TRBV6-5,-,TGTGCCAGTTCTCAAAGACAGGGATCCAATCAGCCCCAGCATTTT,CASSQRQGSNQPQHF
TRBJ1-2,-,TRBV2,many,TGTGCCAGCAGTGCCTTGGGGGCAGATGGCTACACCTTC,CASSALGADGYTF
TRBJ1-6,TRBD1,TRBV7-3,-,TGTGCCAGCAGCTCTACAGGGGGTTCCTATAATTCACCCCTCCACTTT,CASSSTGGSYNSPLHF
TRBJ1-2,-,TRBV7-2,-,TGTGCCAGCAGCTTAGTAGGGGTGAAGGTCGGCTACACCTTC,CASSLVGVKVGYTF
TRBJ2-7,TRBD2,TRBV27,-,TGTGCCAGCAGTCTCGGACTAGCGGGATCAACCTACGAGCAGTACTTC,CASSLGLAGSTYEQYF
TRBJ2-6,TRBD1,TRBV2,-,TGTGCCAGCCCGAGGACAGGGGGAAGCTCTGGGGCCAACGTCCTGACTTTC,CASPRTGGSSGANVLTF
TRBJ2-5,-,TRBV2,-,TGTGCCAGCATTTCTTCAAAGGAGGGCGAGACCCAGTACTTC,CASISSKEGETQYF
TRBJ1-3,TRBD1,TRBV5-1,-,TGCGCCAGCAGCCCAGAAACAGGGGTTGGAAACACCATATATTTT,CASSPETGVGNTIYF
TRBJ2-7,TRBD2,TRBV11-2,-,TGTGCCAGCAGTCGAGGAGCGGGGGGCCCCTACGAGCAGTACTTC,CASSRGAGGPYEQYF
TRBJ1-2,TRBD1,TRBV5-1,-,TGCGCCAGCAGGCCGGGACAGGGAGGATATGGCTACACCTTC,CASRPGQGGYGYTF
TRBJ1-2,TRBD1,TRBV2,-,TGTGCCAGCAGTTCACAGGGGGCGGACTATGGCTACACCTTC,CASSSQGADYGYTF
TRBJ2-5,TRBD1,TRBV2,-,TGTGCCAGCAACAGGGGGTTTCAAGAGACCCAGTACTTC,CASNRGFQETQYF
TRBJ1-5,TRBD1,TRBV27,-,TGTGCCAGCCAGGGGGTAGGTCAGCCCCAGCATTTT,CASQGVGQPQHF
TRBJ1-3,-,TRBV7-2,-,TGTGCCAGCAGCCCCGAGGGCATATCTGGAAACACCATATATTTT,CASSPEGISGNTIYF
TRBJ2-1,-,TRBV11-2,-,TGTGCCAGCAGCCATAGGGGACTCCCCTACAATGAGCAGTTCTTC,CASSHRGLPYNEQFF
TRBJ1-2,TRBD1,TRBV28,few,TGTGCCAGCAGCCGTATTACCCCGGGACAGGGGATACTGATTAACTATGGCTACACCTTC,CASSRITPGQGILINYGYTF
TRBJ2-7,TRBD1,TRBV9,-,TGTGCCAGCAGCGTAGGAGGGACAGGGCGTACCTACGAGCAGTACTTC,CASSVGGTGRTYEQYF
TRBJ1-1,-,TRBV28,-,TGTGCCAGCGCCGGCGGATACACTGAAGCTTTCTTT,CASAGGYTEAFF
TRBJ1-6,TRBD1,TRBV2,-,TGTGCCAGCAAGGGCCAGGGGGCTTCACCCCTCCACTTT,CASKGQGASPLHF
TRBJ1-2,TRBD1,TRBV2,-,TGTGCCAGCAGTGAACTAGGGGGCAGCTATGGCTACACCTTC,CASSELGGSYGYTF
TRBJ2-3,-,TRBV5-1,-,TGCGCCAGCAGCTTGAGCGGGACAGATACGCAGTATTTT,CASSLSGTDTQYF
TRBJ2-7,TRBD2,TRBV7-9,many,TGTGCCAGCAGCCCGAATCTGGGGGGGAGGGCCGACGAGCAGTACTTC,CASSPNLGGRADEQYF
TRBJ2-3,-,TRBV5-5,-,TGTGCCAGCAGCTTCTCGGGGGATGAGGCAGATACGCAGTATTTT,CASSFSGDEADTQYF
TRBJ2-7,TRBD2,TRBV7-3,-,TGTGCCAGCAGCCCGCAGCCAAACCGGGACTACAACGAGCAGTACTTC,CASSPQPNRDYNEQYF
TRBJ1-6,-,TRBV6-2/TRBV6-3,-,TGTGCCAGCAGTTCGGGACTTTCGGGCTATAATTCACCCCTCCACTTT,CASSSGLSGYNSPLHF